This TCR beta chain was captured in a study of early T cells in non-severe SARS-CoV-2 infection. Each CDR3 protein gets one entry after TCRdb re-called the 5' RACE reads with MiXCR. The table shows about 90,000 distinct CDR3 sequences, with 13% to 15% occurring only once. V gave up 6 bases and J gave up 0 bases, with 6 bases separating them. The CDR3 covers 14 residues. Germline loops: CDR1 SGHAT, CDR2 FQNNGV. A word on this clonotype: Its antigen is unknown.

Study findings and constraints: The VDJdb matching leaned toward anti-spike CD8 responses and overlooked private and CD4 specificities.

The rearrangement uses TRBV11-2 and TRBJ2-6; no clear D. Sequenced input: whole blood. The clonotype comes from an adult who was a healthcare worker with PCR-confirmed SARS-CoV-2 infection or an uninfected control (not recorded which). DNA for the CDR3: TGTGCCAGCAGTTACAGCTCTGGGGCCAACGTCCTGACTTTC. It yields the protein CASSYSSGANVLTF. The full variable domain, in which reference TRBV11-2 and TRBJ2-6 provide the parts outside the CDR3, is EAGVAQSPRYKIIEKRQSVAFWCNPISGHATLYWYQQILGQGPKLLIQFQNNGVVDDSQLPKDRFSAERLKGVDSTLKIQPAKLEDSAVYLCASSYSSGANVLTFGAGSRLTVL.